The clone carrying this T cell receptor (beta chain) occurred once. Its antigen is still unknown. The table came from immunoSEQ multiplex PCR; TCRdb's copy has only in-frame clones and leaves some out. The table records approximately 82,000 clones, more than 90% of them present only once. Blood specimens came from baseline, cycle 4 day 1, and cycle 7 day 1. These data are taken from a study of OX40 agonist ivuxolimab in advanced cancers. Study-wide context: Dose-escalation patients suffered from hepatocellular carcinoma, melanoma, renal cell or head and neck cancer. Study-wide findings and caveats: The average count of expanded clones was higher among CD8+ T cells than among CD4+. Circulating CD4+ and CD8+ T cells showed clonal expansion by week 6 at 0.1 to 3.0 mg/kg.

The CDR3 totals 14 residues. The V gene lost 0 bases and the J gene lost 2 bases, with 8 bases spanning the gap. The germline CDR1 and CDR2 sequences are KGHSH and LQKENI. The V call is TRBV18, the J call TRBJ2-7; tentative D call: TRBD2 (5 bases). Sequences were derived from CD4+ or CD8+ T cells sorted from blood, sampled in a trial of the OX40 agonist ivuxolimab. This TCR was recovered from an adult with an advanced solid tumor such as melanoma, head and neck, liver or kidney cancer. This CDR3 is CASSPPSGTYEQYF. The CDR3 DNA sequence: TGTGCCAGCTCACCACCGAGCGGTACCTACGAGCAGTACTTC.